Included here is one T cell receptor beta chain sequence, with context. The clone's antigen remains unknown. Base qualities were left out, and no much larger clone turns up one base away. In light of the paper, this sample's time point label describes: week 35, safety follow-up. Each vaccine dose, consisting of 300 ug of a 20-mer mutant IDH1 peptide in Montanide, was administered subcutaneously with topical imiquimod. Patients were given eight vaccinations, in weeks 1, 3, 5, 7, 11, 15, 19 and 23, which matched visits V03 through V10. All donors had newly diagnosed IDH1-mutant astrocytomas of WHO grade 3 or 4 that showed loss of nuclear ATRX. The samples were drawn from NOA16, a multicentre, single-arm, open-label phase I trial in Germany that tested a mutant IDH1 peptide vaccine in humans for the first time. Genomic DNA for TCRB sequencing was isolated from EDTA blood with the DNeasy Blood and Tissue Kit.

The record originates from a study of a mutant IDH1 vaccine in newly diagnosed glioma (dated by TCRdb to the early 2020s). Turning to the overall study: Vaccination started 4-6 weeks after radiotherapy alone, or was given together with temozolomide cycles in the groups whose treatment included chemotherapy. Of the approximately 34 treated patients, around 62% were male and roughly 38% were female, and a mean age of approximately 40 years was recorded. Prior to enrollment, standard therapy consisting of radiotherapy alone, temozolomide alone, or radiochemotherapy with temozolomide had been administered to patients, with the combination being received by most patients. Visit V12 was the week-35 safety follow-up and visit V13 was the week-47 end of study. Peripheral blood samples were drawn at six visits, namely V03 (baseline), V05, V07, V10, V12 and V13. Longitudinal TCRB deep sequencing was done for some 26 treated patients, wherever samples were available for exploratory analyses. Broader findings and caveats from the paper: Vaccine-induced immune responses across multiple MHC alleles were detected in about 92% of patients. No apparent relationship was observed between pseudoprogression and alterations in the top peripheral T cell clonotypes detected by TCRB sequencing. Availability determined which PBMC samples were chosen for TCRB deep sequencing. It was noted by the authors that analyses of patient blood samples could not be reproduced owing to sample limitations.

CDR1 is given as MDHEN and CDR2 as SYDVKM, both from the germline V gene. Ends trimmed: V by 7 bases, J by 7 bases; bases unmatched to a gene: 10. The CDR3 spans 15 residues, from the cysteine through the phenylalanine. The kept DNA is CDR3 alone, 45 bases in frame from the first base. Receptors were amplified or captured by the immunoSEQ multiplex PCR assay. The hsTCRB Kit was used according to the manufacturer's protocol to amplify rearranged TCR beta chain sequences. Sequencing of TCRB libraries was carried out on an Illumina MiSeq. The authors processed their data as follows. The kit vendor's proprietary platform handled demultiplexing, trimming and gene mapping. Drawn from immuneACCESS, this table holds only the in-frame rearrangements with V and J called that TCRdb kept. Clones are partly lost; checked studies trace under half to an unresolved V gene and leave the rest unexplained. V and J calls and clone size are copied from that table; D and trimming were computed from the DNA. The sample yields tens of thousands of clones; around 84% were counted once. Together, the top ten hold approximately 4.1% of the sample.

The material sequenced was PBMCs, taken from a glioma patient whose treatment included an IDH1 peptide vaccine. The sequence derives from a man younger than 45 with glioma. In this chain, TRBV28 is recombined with TRBJ1-5; TRBD1 fits 10 bases in the junction. The DNA sequence is as follows: TGTGCCAGCACCCCGGGACAGGGGTACAGGCAGCCCCAGCATTTT. It codes for CASTPGQGYRQPQHF.